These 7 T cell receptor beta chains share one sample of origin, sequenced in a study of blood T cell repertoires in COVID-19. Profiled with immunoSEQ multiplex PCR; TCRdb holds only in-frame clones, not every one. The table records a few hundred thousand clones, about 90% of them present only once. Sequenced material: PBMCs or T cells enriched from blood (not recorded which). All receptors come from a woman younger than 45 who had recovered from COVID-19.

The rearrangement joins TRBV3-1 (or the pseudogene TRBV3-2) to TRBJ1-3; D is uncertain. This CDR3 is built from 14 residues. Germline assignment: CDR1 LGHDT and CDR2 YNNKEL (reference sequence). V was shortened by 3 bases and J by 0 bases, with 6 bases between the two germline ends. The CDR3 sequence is CASSHEFSGNTIYF. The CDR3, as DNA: TGTGCCAGCAGCCACGAGTTCTCTGGAAACACCATATATTTT.

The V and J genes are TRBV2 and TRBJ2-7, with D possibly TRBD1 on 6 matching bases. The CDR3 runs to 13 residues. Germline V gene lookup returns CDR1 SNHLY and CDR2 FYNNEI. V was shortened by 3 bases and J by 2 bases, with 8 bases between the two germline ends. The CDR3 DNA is TGTGCCAGCAGTGAGGGGGCCACCTACGAGCAGTACTTC. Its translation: CASSEGATYEQYF.

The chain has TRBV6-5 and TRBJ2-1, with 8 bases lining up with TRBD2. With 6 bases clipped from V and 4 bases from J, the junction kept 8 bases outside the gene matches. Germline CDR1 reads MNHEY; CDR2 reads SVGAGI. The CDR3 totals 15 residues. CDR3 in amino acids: CASSPELAGYNEQFF. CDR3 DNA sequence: TGTGCCAGCAGCCCCGAGCTAGCGGGTTACAATGAGCAGTTCTTC.

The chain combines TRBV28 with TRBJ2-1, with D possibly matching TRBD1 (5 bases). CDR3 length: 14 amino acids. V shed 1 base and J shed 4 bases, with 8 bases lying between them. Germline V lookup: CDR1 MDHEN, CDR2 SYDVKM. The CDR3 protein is CASSLFPGYNEQFF. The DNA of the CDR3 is TGTGCCAGCAGTTTATTCCCAGGGTACAATGAGCAGTTCTTC.

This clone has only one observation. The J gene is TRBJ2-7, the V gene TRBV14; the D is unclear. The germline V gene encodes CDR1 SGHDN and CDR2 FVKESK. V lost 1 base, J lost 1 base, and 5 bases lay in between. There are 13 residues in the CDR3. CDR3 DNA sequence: TGTGCCAGCAGCCAAGGACTGTCCTACGAGCAGTACTTC. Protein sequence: CASSQGLSYEQYF.

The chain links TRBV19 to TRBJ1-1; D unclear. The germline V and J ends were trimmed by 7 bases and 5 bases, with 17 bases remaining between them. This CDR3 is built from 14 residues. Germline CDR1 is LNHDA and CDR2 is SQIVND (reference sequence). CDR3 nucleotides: TGTGCCAGTACCCTCTGGGAGGGTCGGACTGAAGCTTTCTTT. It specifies CASTLWEGRTEAFF. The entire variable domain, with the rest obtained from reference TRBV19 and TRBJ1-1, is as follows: DGGITQSPKYLFRKEGQNVTLSCEQNLNHDAMYWYRQDPGQGLRLIYYSQIVNDFQKGDIAEGYSVSREKKESFPLTVTSAQKNPTAFYLCASTLWEGRTEAFFGQGTRLTVV.

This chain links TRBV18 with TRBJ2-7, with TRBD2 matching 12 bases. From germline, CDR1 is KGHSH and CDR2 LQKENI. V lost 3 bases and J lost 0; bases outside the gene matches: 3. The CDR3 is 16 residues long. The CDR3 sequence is CASSPRLAGDSYEQYF. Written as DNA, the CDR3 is TGTGCCAGCTCACCTCGACTAGCGGGGGACTCCTACGAGCAGTACTTC.